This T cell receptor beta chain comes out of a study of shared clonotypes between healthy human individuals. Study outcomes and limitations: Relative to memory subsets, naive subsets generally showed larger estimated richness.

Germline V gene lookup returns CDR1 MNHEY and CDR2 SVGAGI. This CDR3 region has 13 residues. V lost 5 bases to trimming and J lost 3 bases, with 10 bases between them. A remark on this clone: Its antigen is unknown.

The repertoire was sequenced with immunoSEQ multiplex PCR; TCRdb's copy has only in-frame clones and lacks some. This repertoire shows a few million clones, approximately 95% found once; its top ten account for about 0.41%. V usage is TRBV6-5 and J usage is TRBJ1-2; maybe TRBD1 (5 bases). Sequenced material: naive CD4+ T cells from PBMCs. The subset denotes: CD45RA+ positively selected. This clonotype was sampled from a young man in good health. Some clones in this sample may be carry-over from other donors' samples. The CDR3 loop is CASSRDAYYGYTF. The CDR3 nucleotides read TGTGCCAGCAGTCGGGACGCTTACTATGGCTACACCTTC.